The 24 T cell receptor beta chains below were found in one sample sequenced in a study of blood T cell repertoires in COVID-19. Profiling relied on immunoSEQ multiplex PCR, and the TCRdb table lists in-frame clones only, not all of them. This sample has a few hundred thousand clones; around 90% occur once, and the top ten carry 0.7%. Input material: peripheral blood. These receptors were collected from a human donor in a cohort sampled during active COVID-19.

The chain is built from TRBV19 and TRBJ2-7; tentatively, D is TRBD2 (5 bases). V lost 0 bases, J lost 3 bases, and 12 bases lay in between. The V gene's germline CDR1 is LNHDA and CDR2 SQIVND (reference sequence). The CDR3 extends over 15 amino acids. This CDR3 reads CASSIDLDWRYEQYF. CDR3 bases: TGTGCCAGTAGTATAGATCTGGACTGGCGCTACGAGCAGTACTTC.

This CDR3 is CATSSLGGLGNTEAFF. CDR3 bases: TGTGCCACCAGCAGCCTCGGGGGGTTGGGGAACACTGAAGCTTTCTTT. V gene TRBV15 combines with J gene TRBJ1-1; D might be TRBD1 (5 bases). The germline CDR1 and CDR2 sequences are LNHNV and YYDKDF (reference sequence). The CDR3 totals 16 residues. V lost 3 bases and J lost 1, with 15 bases in between. The complete variable domain, with remaining parts taken from reference TRBV15 and TRBJ1-1, reads DAMVIQNPRYQVTQFGKPVTLSCSQTLNHNVMYWYQQKSSQAPKLLFHYYDKDFNNEADTPDNFQSRRPNTSFCFLDIRSPGLGDTAMYLCATSSLGGLGNTEAFFGQGTRLTVV.

This clone appeared a few times. This rearrangement joins TRBV7-9 to TRBJ2-7; D might be TRBD2 (6 bases). The CDR3 covers 14 residues. Per the germline V gene, CDR1 is SEHNR and CDR2 is FQNEAQ (reference sequence). V gave up 5 bases and J gave up 0 bases, with 11 bases separating them. The CDR3 DNA reads TGTGCCAGCAGCGAGGGACTGACCTCCTACGAGCAGTACTTC. This codes for CASSEGLTSYEQYF.

The CDR3 DNA reads TGTGCCACCAGCAGAGATTTACAGGGGTCTAACACTGAAGCTTTCTTT. Translated, it gives CATSRDLQGSNTEAFF. The rearrangement links TRBV15 to TRBJ1-1; 7 bases map to TRBD1. The CDR3 length is 16 residues. V lost 0 bases, J lost 2 bases, and 6 bases stayed unmatched. CDR1 is LNHNV, CDR2 YYDKDF, per germline (reference sequence).

The rearrangement joins TRBV3-1 (or the pseudogene TRBV3-2) to TRBJ2-1; TRBD2 matches 7 bases. CDR3 length equals 19 residues. Germline V gene data show CDR1 as LGHDT and CDR2 as YNNKEL (reference sequence). The V gene end was trimmed by 4 bases and the J gene end by 5 bases; junction bases not matched to a gene: 20. CDR3 nucleotide sequence: TGTGCCAGCAGCCCAGATGACTTCATTGGGGGGGAGATCGACAATGAGCAGTTCTTC. Amino acid sequence: CASSPDDFIGGEIDNEQFF.

The chain couples TRBV21-1 to TRBJ2-7; TRBD2 is taken as the D call from the table, unchecked against the DNA. TRBV21-1 is a listed pseudogene. The CDR3 has 15 residues. The CDR3 nucleotides read TGTGCCAGCCAAAAAGTCCGGAGGGAAGTAAACGAGCAGTACTTC. Translating it yields CASQKVRREVNEQYF.

The chain uses TRBV2 and TRBJ1-6, with 11 bases aligning to TRBD1. V gave up 6 bases and J gave up 5 bases; unmatched junction bases: 6. The CDR3 contains 16 residues. The germline CDR1 and CDR2 sequences are SNHLY and FYNNEI. CDR3 nucleotide sequence: TGTGCCAGCAGACAGGACAGGGGGCCTAATAATTCACCCCTCCACTTT. It translates to CASRQDRGPNNSPLHF.

The J gene is TRBJ1-1, the V gene TRBV7-2; 9 bases are a match to TRBD1. Germline V gives CDR1 SGHTA, CDR2 FQGNSA. The CDR3 is made up of 15 amino acids. With 5 bases clipped from V and 5 bases from J, the junction kept 9 bases outside the gene matches. The CDR3 protein is CASSPPGTGRTEAFF. In DNA, the CDR3 is TGTGCCAGCAGCCCGCCCGGGACAGGGAGGACTGAAGCTTTCTTT.

The chain links TRBV5-8 to TRBJ1-5; 7 bases are shared with TRBD1. There are 15 residues in the CDR3. Germline V gene lookup returns CDR1 SGHTS and CDR2 YDEGEE. J lost 2 bases, V lost 0 bases, and 2 bases had no gene match. The CDR3 loop reads CASSLGQGGNQPQHF. The DNA of the CDR3 is TGTGCCAGCAGCTTGGGACAGGGAGGCAATCAGCCCCAGCATTTT.

The chain couples TRBV2 to TRBJ1-5; D perhaps matches TRBD1 (5 bases). CDR1 and CDR2 from the germline V gene are SNHLY and FYNNEI. Between the trimmed V and J ends, which lost 6 bases and 4 bases, there was a span of 16 bases. This CDR3 has 15 amino acids. Here the CDR3 reads CASSWTRDSNQPQHF. The CDR3 region has the DNA TGTGCCAGCAGCTGGACCCGGGACTCTAATCAGCCCCAGCATTTT.

The J gene is TRBJ1-5, the V gene TRBV6-2 or TRBV6-3, with 8 bases lining up with TRBD1. J gave up 2 bases and V 4 bases, and 16 bases lay outside the gene matches. CDR1 MNHEY and CDR2 SVGEGT come from the germline V gene. The CDR3 totals 19 residues. The CDR3 here is CASSFSGTGAHVRNQPQHF. CDR3 nucleotide sequence: TGTGCCAGCAGTTTCTCCGGGACAGGCGCACACGTTCGCAATCAGCCCCAGCATTTT.

V gene TRBV6-6 combines with J gene TRBJ1-1, with 7 bases lining up with TRBD1. Per the germline V gene, CDR1 is MNHNY and CDR2 is SVGAGI (reference sequence). V was clipped by 2 bases and J by 5 bases; unmatched bases: 5. The CDR3 contains 14 residues. The CDR3 region has the DNA TGTGCCAGCAGTTACACAGTACAGGGGACTGAAGCTTTCTTT. Translated: CASSYTVQGTEAFF.

The chain uses TRBV5-4 and TRBJ2-3, with 11 bases identical to TRBD1. This CDR3 has 16 amino acids. The J segment lost 5 bases and the V segment lost 0 bases, leaving 5 bases of the junction unmatched. Germline V CDR1 and CDR2: SGHNT, YYREEE (reference sequence). CDR3 bases: TGTGCCAGCAGCTTGGCAAGGACAGGGGGCGTAGATACGCAGTATTTT. Translating gives CASSLARTGGVDTQYF.

Here the CDR3 DNA reads TGTGCCAGTAACCAGGGAAGCACAGATACGCAGTATTTT. This translates into CASNQGSTDTQYF. This sequence joins TRBV19 and TRBJ2-3, with D possibly being TRBD1 (5 bases). CDR1 is LNHDA, CDR2 SQIVND, per germline (reference sequence). This CDR3 contains 13 residues. The V end lost 7 bases, the J end lost 0 bases, and 8 bases lay between the germline ends. Full variable domain (outside the CDR3, taken from reference TRBV19 and TRBJ2-3): DGGITQSPKYLFRKEGQNVTLSCEQNLNHDAMYWYRQDPGQGLRLIYYSQIVNDFQKGDIAEGYSVSREKKESFPLTVTSAQKNPTAFYLCASNQGSTDTQYFGPGTRLTVL.

This chain's CDR3 is CAISLDLAKNIQYF. The DNA for the CDR3 is TGTGCCATCAGTTTAGACTTAGCCAAAAACATTCAGTACTTC. The gene calls are TRBV10-3 and TRBJ2-4; D is ambiguous. Germline-derived CDR1 and CDR2 are ENHRY and SYGVKD. Trimming removed 5 bases at V and 0 bases at J, with 8 bases between. This CDR3 contains 14 residues.

The chain employs TRBV6-2 or TRBV6-3 and TRBJ1-2; D remains unclear. This CDR3 contains 13 residues. Germline V gene sequence: CDR1 MNHEY, CDR2 SVGEGT. V gave up 5 bases and J gave up 5 bases, with 12 bases separating them. CDR3 in DNA: TGTGCCAGCAGTACGGAGACGGAATATGGCTACACCTTC. It specifies CASSTETEYGYTF.

The rearrangement links TRBV7-3 to TRBJ1-1; D may be TRBD1 (6 bases). Germline lookup yields CDR1 SGHTA and CDR2 FQGTGA. Trimming took off 4 bases at V and 8 bases at J, with 11 bases between the two ends. The CDR3 totals 12 residues. Here the CDR3 DNA reads TGTGCCAGCAGCTCACAGGGAGAAGAAGCTTTCTTT. Translated, it gives CASSSQGEEAFF.

The rearrangement links TRBV29-1 to TRBJ2-3; possible D gene TRBD1, 5 bases. V was clipped by 1 base and J by 0 bases, with 14 bases between them. This CDR3 spans 16 amino acids. Germline values: CDR1 SQVTM, CDR2 ANQGSEA. CDR3 DNA: TGCAGCGTTGAAGCTTGGGGCGGTCGTAGCACAGATACGCAGTATTTT. Its protein product is CSVEAWGGRSTDTQYF.

The table lists this clone with a count of one. The chain recombines TRBV30 with TRBJ1-5; TRBD1 agrees at 7 bases. V gave up 3 bases and J gave up 11 bases; unmatched junction bases: 10. Looked up from germline, CDR1 is GTSNPN and CDR2 is SVGIG (reference sequence). The CDR3 covers 13 residues. CDR3 protein: CAWREPTGRTQHF. In DNA form, the CDR3 reads TGTGCCTGGAGAGAACCGACAGGGAGGACCCAGCATTTT.

This chain connects TRBV12-3 or TRBV12-4 to TRBJ1-2, with 7 bases fitting TRBD1. The CDR3 contains 13 residues. With 6 bases clipped from V and 4 bases from J, the junction kept 5 bases outside the gene matches. The DNA of the CDR3 is TGTGCCAGCAGATCGACAGGGCGCTATGGCTACACCTTC. Encoded protein: CASRSTGRYGYTF.

This chain connects TRBV6-4 to TRBJ1-2, with 11 bases aligning to TRBD1. The CDR3 runs to 16 residues. V lost 2 bases to trimming and J lost 3 bases; unmatched junction nucleotides: 5. From germline, CDR1 is MRHNA and CDR2 SNTAGT. CDR3 in DNA: TGTGCCAGCAGTGACACCCCGGGACAGGGGGACTATGGCTACACCTTC. Its translation is CASSDTPGQGDYGYTF.

A few counts support this clone. The chain joins TRBV7-2 to TRBJ1-2; D is unresolved. Germline V lookup: CDR1 SGHTA, CDR2 FQGNSA. The CDR3 sequence is 13 residues long. The V gene lost 1 base and the J gene lost 7 bases, with 10 bases spanning the gap. The CDR3 is CASSLGLLGGYTF. The CDR3 nucleotides are TGTGCCAGCAGCTTAGGACTCTTGGGTGGCTACACCTTC.

The chain combines TRBV7-2 with TRBJ1-2; 8 positions agree with TRBD1. V dropped 4 bases and J dropped 3; count of bases not matched to a gene: 4. This CDR3 contains 14 residues. Per germline, CDR1 SGHTA and CDR2 FQGNSA. The CDR3, as DNA: TGTGCCAGCAGCTCCGGGACAGGACACTATGGCTACACCTTC. It specifies CASSSGTGHYGYTF.

The gene calls are TRBV6-2 or TRBV6-3 and TRBJ2-1; 10 bases agree with TRBD2. Germline CDR1 is MNHEY and CDR2 is SVGEGT. The CDR3 is 15 amino acids. The V segment lost 2 bases and the J segment 6 bases; nucleotides outside the gene matches: 4. The CDR3 region is CASSYEGLASNEQFF. The CDR3 DNA sequence: TGTGCCAGCAGTTACGAGGGACTAGCGTCCAATGAGCAGTTCTTC.